The rows below give T cell receptor beta chains drawn from one sample of a study of blood T cell repertoires in COVID-19. The assay was immunoSEQ multiplex PCR, and TCRdb's table has in-frame clones only and misses some. The table lists some 270,000 clones, about nine tenths of them singletons. Specimen: PBMCs or T cells enriched from blood (not recorded which). Every receptor here comes from a woman in her thirties or forties who had recovered from COVID-19. Both conserved end residues are part of each CDR3. The D gene is left open where the match is weak. Clone size is not always given. Where it is, it says once, few, many or a class for expanded clones.

clone size	V gene	J gene	D gene	CDR3 protein	CDR3 DNA
-	TRBV15	TRBJ1-1	-	CATSRTTGRRTEAFF	TGTGCCACCAGCAGAACGACAGGCCGGCGCACTGAAGCTTTCTTT
-	TRBV18	TRBJ2-7	-	CASSPDTGSEQYF	TGTGCCAGCTCGCCCGATACAGGCTCTGAGCAGTACTTC
-	TRBV7-9	TRBJ1-1	-	CASSWTVFTEAFF	TGTGCCAGCAGCTGGACAGTTTTCACTGAAGCTTTCTTT
-	TRBV7-9	TRBJ1-2	-	CARYGYTF	TGTGCCCGTTATGGCTACACCTTC
-	TRBV5-1	TRBJ1-1	-	CASSLGAQPTEAFF	TGCGCCAGCAGCTTGGGGGCCCAGCCCACTGAAGCTTTCTTT
-	TRBV5-1	TRBJ1-1	TRBD1	CASSLAVQGGNTEAFF	TGCGCCAGCAGCTTGGCTGTACAGGGGGGGAACACTGAAGCTTTCTTT
-	TRBV7-3	TRBJ1-5	-	CASSLSLNQPQHF	TGTGCCAGCAGCTTAAGCCTAAATCAGCCCCAGCATTTT
-	TRBV11-2	TRBJ2-1	TRBD1	CASSLLRDRMNEQFF	TGTGCCAGCAGCTTACTCCGGGACAGGATGAATGAGCAGTTCTTC
-	TRBV2	TRBJ2-7	-	CASSEGPLSYEQYF	TGTGCCAGCAGTGAGGGGCCCCTATCCTACGAGCAGTACTTC
once	TRBV7-2	TRBJ1-1	-	CASSFVRANTEAFF	TGTGCCAGCAGCTTTGTCAGGGCGAACACTGAAGCTTTCTTT
-	TRBV7-9	TRBJ2-1	TRBD1	CASSLRTGPLDNEQFF	TGTGCCAGCAGCCTAAGGACAGGGCCCTTGGACAATGAGCAGTTCTTC
-	TRBV10-3	TRBJ1-2	TRBD1	CAIRPGQGHYGYTF	TGTGCCATCAGACCGGGACAGGGGCACTATGGCTACACCTTC
-	TRBV30	TRBJ2-2	-	CAWSQGGTGELFF	TGTGCCTGGAGCCAGGGAGGCACCGGGGAGCTGTTTTTT
-	TRBV2	TRBJ2-7	-	CASSVRTNHEQYF	TGTGCCAGCAGTGTCCGGACTAATCACGAGCAGTACTTC
-	TRBV9	TRBJ2-7	-	CASSVVRTGRFNEQYF	TGTGCCAGCAGCGTAGTCCGGACGGGGAGGTTCAACGAGCAGTACTTC
-	TRBV28	TRBJ1-2	-	CASTPPTGYGYTF	TGTGCCAGCACCCCCCCGACGGGCTATGGCTACACCTTC
-	TRBV19	TRBJ1-1	TRBD1	CASISGGSRNTEAFF	TGTGCCAGTATCTCAGGGGGGAGTAGGAACACTGAAGCTTTCTTT
once	TRBV10-3	TRBJ2-3	-	CAISESRGGTQYF	TGTGCCATCAGTGAGTCGCGCGGTGGTACGCAGTATTTT
-	TRBV5-1	TRBJ2-3	TRBD2	CASSLHREGQDTQYF	TGCGCCAGCAGCTTGCATCGGGAGGGCCAGGATACGCAGTATTTT
-	TRBV19	TRBJ1-5	-	CASSIAEGPQHF	TGTGCCAGTAGTATCGCGGAAGGGCCCCAGCATTTT